This paragraph covers one T cell receptor beta chain sequence. CDR3 length equals 13 residues. CDR1 SEHNR and CDR2 FQNEAQ come from the germline V gene (reference sequence). The V end lost 7 bases, the J end lost 3 bases, and 12 bases lay between the germline ends. Then a second PCR, running roughly 7 to 11 cycles, was carried out with a sample-barcoded 5' primer and a J-beta primer mix. TCRdb processed the 5' RACE reads anew with MiXCR; each CDR3 protein has one entry. The table includes 1.5 million to 2 million distinct CDR3 sequences, about 50% detected once. These data belong to a study of blood T cells in healthy people across ages.

The source is a woman aged 35 to 49 in good health. The V and J genes are TRBV7-9 and TRBJ1-1; D is uncertain. Sequencing was carried out using blood. The chain's CDR3 is CASNQPGDTEAFF. The CDR3 DNA is TGTGCCAGCAACCAACCCGGGGACACTGAAGCTTTCTTT.